Listed below are T cell receptor beta chains from one sample, sequenced in a study of blood T cell repertoires in COVID-19. Method: immunoSEQ multiplex PCR; TCRdb's copy keeps in-frame clones and lacks some. The data show fewer than 90,000 clones, with around 90% seen just once and roughly 6.6% held by the top ten. The sequencing sample was made of peripheral blood. All receptors come from a man in his sixties or seventies with acute or convalescent COVID-19. The CDR3 runs from the conserved cysteine through the conserved F or W. Fields, in order: clone size, D gene, V gene, J gene, CDR3 length, CDR3 protein, CDR3 DNA. The D gene is left open where the match is weak. Size is omitted from some rows. Given values are once, few, many or a class for expanded clones.

size: NA; D: TRBD2; V: TRBV28; J: TRBJ2-1; length: 21; CDR3: CASSPHPLASGRIRSYNEQFF; DNA: TGTGCCAGCAGCCCTCACCCTTTGGCTAGCGGGAGGATTCGATCCTACAATGAGCAGTTCTTC
size: NA; D: TRBD2; V: TRBV4-1; J: TRBJ2-1; length: 16; CDR3: CASSQGPQRELGEQFF; DNA: TGCGCCAGCAGCCAGGGCCCGCAGCGGGAGTTAGGTGAGCAGTTCTTC
size: NA; D: NA; V: TRBV15; J: TRBJ2-3; length: 14; CDR3: CATSARGNTDTQYF; DNA: TGTGCCACCAGCGCCCGCGGTAACACAGATACGCAGTATTTT
size: few; D: TRBD1; V: TRBV29-1; J: TRBJ1-3; length: 14; CDR3: CSVVWTGGGNTIYF; DNA: TGCAGCGTTGTATGGACAGGGGGAGGAAACACCATATATTTT
size: NA; D: NA; V: TRBV28; J: TRBJ2-7; length: 14; CDR3: CASSLPTRAYEQYF; DNA: TGTGCCAGCAGTTTGCCGACTCGGGCCTACGAGCAGTACTTC
size: NA; D: NA; V: TRBV28; J: TRBJ2-1; length: 10; CDR3: CATLASEQFF; DNA: TGTGCCACCTTAGCGAGTGAGCAGTTCTTC
size: NA; D: NA; V: TRBV12-3/TRBV12-4; J: TRBJ2-1; length: 13; CDR3: CASKVGEVDEQFF; DNA: TGTGCCAGCAAAGTTGGCGAGGTGGATGAGCAGTTCTTC
size: NA; D: NA; V: TRBV7-2; J: TRBJ1-6; length: 19; CDR3: CASSRSRVQGSSYNSPLHF; DNA: TGTGCCAGCAGCCGGAGTCGAGTGCAGGGCAGCTCCTATAATTCACCCCTCCACTTT
size: NA; D: NA; V: TRBV14; J: TRBJ2-6; length: 17; CDR3: CASSQTQGTSGANVLTF; DNA: TGTGCCAGCAGCCAAACCCAGGGTACCTCTGGGGCCAACGTCCTGACTTTC
size: NA; D: TRBD2; V: TRBV7-2; J: TRBJ2-7; length: 15; CDR3: CASSQREGPAGVQYF; DNA: TGTGCCAGCAGCCAGCGGGAGGGCCCGGCTGGAGTGCAGTACTTC
size: few; D: NA; V: TRBV6-1; J: TRBJ1-6; length: 13; CDR3: CASSDRINSPLHF; DNA: TGTGCCAGCAGTGACAGGATTAATTCACCCCTCCACTTT
size: NA; D: TRBD2; V: TRBV5-4; J: TRBJ2-3; length: 15; CDR3: CASSPGLADTDTQYF; DNA: TGTGCCAGCAGCCCGGGACTAGCGGACACAGATACGCAGTATTTT
size: NA; D: TRBD1; V: TRBV27; J: TRBJ1-1; length: 14; CDR3: CASSFRTGNTEAFF; DNA: TGTGCCAGCAGTTTCCGGACAGGGAACACTGAAGCTTTCTTT
size: NA; D: TRBD1; V: TRBV30; J: TRBJ1-5; length: 14; CDR3: CAWGTQGVTQPQHF; DNA: TGTGCCTGGGGGACACAGGGGGTGACTCAGCCCCAGCATTTT
size: NA; D: TRBD1; V: TRBV7-9; J: TRBJ1-4; length: 12; CDR3: CAGQGTGEKLFF; DNA: TGTGCCGGACAGGGGACAGGGGAAAAACTGTTTTTT
size: NA; D: TRBD2; V: TRBV27; J: TRBJ2-1; length: 15; CDR3: CASKTGTSGYNEQFF; DNA: TGTGCCAGCAAAACCGGGACTAGCGGCTACAATGAGCAGTTCTTC
size: once; D: NA; V: TRBV5-8; J: TRBJ2-7; length: 15; CDR3: CASSRDSPASYEQYF; DNA: TGTGCCAGCAGCCGTGACAGCCCGGCCTCCTACGAGCAGTACTTC
size: NA; D: TRBD1; V: TRBV5-4; J: TRBJ2-2; length: 16; CDR3: CASSIPTGGRTGELFF; DNA: TGTGCCAGCAGCATTCCAACAGGGGGCCGGACCGGGGAGCTGTTTTTT
size: NA; D: NA; V: TRBV27; J: TRBJ1-5; length: 16; CDR3: CASSFQGGRWNQPQHF; DNA: TGTGCCAGCAGTTTCCAAGGGGGAAGATGGAATCAGCCCCAGCATTTT